These T cell receptor beta chains were read from a single sample in a study of cytomegalovirus exposure and HLA in healthy donors. Some clones are missing from TCRdb's copy, which holds only in-frame ones; the method was immunoSEQ multiplex PCR. The repertoire holds 150,000 or so clones, over 60% seen once, with 3% in the top ten. Material: PBMCs. The source of these receptors is a man aged 40-49 years in good health and CMV-seropositive. Both conserved end residues are part of each CDR3. The D gene is left open where the match is weak. Expanded clones get a size class; other rows say once, few or many, or leave the size out.

j_call | clone_size | v_call | d_call | cdr3_aa | cdr3_nt
TRBJ2-3 | NA | TRBV6-1 | NA | CASSEAPTRVPDTQYF | TGTGCCAGCAGTGAGGCGCCTACTCGGGTCCCAGATACGCAGTATTTT
TRBJ2-7 | few | TRBV5-1 | TRBD2 | CASSDTAASGSYEQYF | TGCGCCAGCAGCGACACCGCGGCTAGCGGGAGTTACGAGCAGTACTTC
TRBJ1-2 | NA | TRBV6-1 | NA | CASSEVGEGDIYYGYTF | TGTGCCAGCAGTGAAGTTGGTGAAGGGGATATCTACTATGGCTACACCTTC
TRBJ2-5 | NA | TRBV10-3 | NA | CAITHEVTKTQYF | TGTGCCATCACCCACGAGGTTACCAAGACCCAGTACTTC
TRBJ2-2 | NA | TRBV6-5 | TRBD1 | CASRVQGAVGELFF | TGTGCCAGCAGAGTCCAGGGGGCGGTCGGGGAGCTGTTTTTT
TRBJ2-7 | NA | TRBV19 | TRBD2 | CASKHYGSGSDEQYF | TGTGCCAGTAAGCATTACGGCAGCGGGAGTGACGAGCAGTACTTC
TRBJ2-1 | NA | TRBV4-1 | NA | CASSQGWASNEQFF | TGCGCCAGCAGCCAAGGTTGGGCATCCAATGAGCAGTTCTTC
TRBJ1-1 | few | TRBV7-8 | NA | CASSQIKGGMNTEAFF | TGTGCCAGCAGCCAAATAAAGGGGGGGATGAACACTGAAGCTTTCTTT
TRBJ2-2 | few | TRBV9 | TRBD1 | CASSTRQGPGELFF | TGTGCCAGCAGCACCCGACAGGGGCCCGGGGAGCTGTTTTTT
TRBJ1-2 | NA | TRBV7-3 | TRBD1 | CASGTGFGGYTF | TGTGCCAGCGGGACAGGGTTTGGTGGCTACACCTTC
TRBJ1-1 | NA | TRBV6-6 | NA | CASRGTLNTEAFF | TGTGCCAGCCGAGGGACATTAAACACTGAAGCTTTCTTT
TRBJ1-5 | NA | TRBV6-1 | TRBD1 | CASVFRGGNQPQHF | TGTGCCAGCGTATTCAGGGGGGGCAATCAGCCCCAGCATTTT
TRBJ2-7 | NA | TRBV6-5 | TRBD2 | CASSYSSGASSYEQYF | TGTGCCAGCAGTTACTCGAGCGGGGCATCTTCCTACGAGCAGTACTTC
TRBJ2-7 | NA | TRBV13 | TRBD2 | CASSLGRFGRAVAEQYF | TGTGCCAGCAGCTTAGGCCGTTTCGGGAGGGCCGTGGCCGAGCAGTACTTC
TRBJ2-7 | NA | TRBV6-5 | NA | CASSKGLNSYEQYF | TGTGCCAGCAGTAAAGGACTAAATAGCTACGAGCAGTACTTC
TRBJ1-3 | NA | TRBV6-6 | NA | CASIDSSGNTIYF | TGTGCCAGCATCGACAGCTCTGGAAACACCATATATTTT
TRBJ2-1 | NA | TRBV25-1 | TRBD2 | CASRKGLAEYNEQFF | TGTGCCAGCAGAAAGGGGCTAGCGGAGTACAATGAGCAGTTCTTC
TRBJ1-6 | NA | TRBV30 | NA | CAWSVSASSPLHF | TGTGCCTGGAGTGTTTCTGCGAGTTCCCCCCTCCACTTT
TRBJ2-7 | NA | TRBV5-6 | NA | CASSLGGDSDEQYF | TGTGCCAGCAGCTTGGGGGGGGACAGTGACGAGCAGTACTTC
TRBJ1-5 | NA | TRBV2 | NA | CASSVRYSTGQPQHF | TGTGCCAGCAGTGTGAGGTACAGTACGGGGCAGCCCCAGCATTTT
TRBJ1-1 | NA | TRBV6-5 | NA | CASSYSPVNTEAFF | TGTGCCAGCAGTTACTCGCCGGTGAACACTGAAGCTTTCTTT
TRBJ1-3 | few | TRBV15 | NA | CATSSSSSGNTIYF | TGTGCCACCAGCAGTTCATCCTCTGGAAACACCATATATTTT
TRBJ1-3 | few | TRBV4-1 | NA | CASSQDTTGFTIYF | TGCGCCAGCAGCCAAGATACGACGGGTTTCACCATATATTTT
TRBJ2-5 | few | TRBV6-6 | TRBD2 | CASSQTSGSRETQYF | TGTGCCAGCAGTCAGACTAGCGGGAGTCGGGAGACCCAGTACTTC
TRBJ2-3 | NA | TRBV2 | NA | CASSTQYF | TGTGCCAGCTCAACGCAGTATTTT
TRBJ1-2 | NA | TRBV28 | NA | CASSLGRANYGYTF | TGTGCCAGCAGTTTAGGGAGGGCTAACTATGGCTACACCTTC
TRBJ2-3 | NA | TRBV6-5 | NA | CASSYSSTDTQYF | TGTGCCAGCAGTTATTCTAGCACAGATACGCAGTATTTT
TRBJ2-7 | NA | TRBV18 | NA | CASSPRGQSSYEQYF | TGTGCCAGCTCACCTAGGGGCCAGAGCTCCTACGAGCAGTACTTC
TRBJ2-6 | NA | TRBV5-1 | NA | CASSANSGANVLTF | TGCGCCAGCAGCGCTAATTCTGGGGCCAACGTCCTGACTTTC
TRBJ1-5 | NA | TRBV27 | TRBD1 | CASSWGQGSNQPQHF | TGTGCCAGCAGTTGGGGACAGGGGAGCAATCAGCCCCAGCATTTT
TRBJ1-2 | NA | TRBV6-5 | TRBD1 | CASSSGQATYGYTF | TGTGCCAGCAGCTCTGGACAGGCGACCTATGGCTACACCTTC
TRBJ1-2 | NA | TRBV2 | TRBD1 | CASGRGDRVYGNYGYTF | TGTGCCAGTGGCCGGGGGGACAGGGTTTATGGTAACTATGGCTACACCTTC